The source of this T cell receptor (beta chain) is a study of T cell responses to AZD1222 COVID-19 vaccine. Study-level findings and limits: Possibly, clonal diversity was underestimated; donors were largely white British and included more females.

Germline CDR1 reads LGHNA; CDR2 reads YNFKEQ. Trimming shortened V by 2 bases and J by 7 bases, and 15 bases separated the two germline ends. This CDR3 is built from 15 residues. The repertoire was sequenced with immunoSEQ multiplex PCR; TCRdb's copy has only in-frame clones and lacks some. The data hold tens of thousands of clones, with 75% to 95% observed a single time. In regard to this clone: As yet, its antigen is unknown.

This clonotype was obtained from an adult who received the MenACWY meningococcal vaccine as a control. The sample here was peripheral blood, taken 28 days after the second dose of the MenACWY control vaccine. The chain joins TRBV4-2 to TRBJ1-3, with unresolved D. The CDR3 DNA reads TGTGCCAGCAGCCAACTTGAGAGCCGCCGGAACACCATATATTTT. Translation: CASSQLESRRNTIYF.